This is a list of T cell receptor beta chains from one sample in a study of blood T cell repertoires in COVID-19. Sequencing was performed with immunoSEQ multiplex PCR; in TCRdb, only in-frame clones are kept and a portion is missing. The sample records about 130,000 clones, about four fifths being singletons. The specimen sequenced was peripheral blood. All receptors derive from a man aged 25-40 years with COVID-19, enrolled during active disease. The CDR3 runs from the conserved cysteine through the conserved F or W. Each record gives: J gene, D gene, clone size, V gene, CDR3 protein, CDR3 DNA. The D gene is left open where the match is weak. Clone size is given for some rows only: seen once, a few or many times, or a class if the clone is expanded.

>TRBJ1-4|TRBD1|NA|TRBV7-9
CASSPPGGNYQNEKLFF
TGTGCCAGCAGCCCGCCAGGGGGGAATTATCAAAATGAAAAACTGTTTTTT
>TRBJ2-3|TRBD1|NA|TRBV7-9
CASSNTDRGADTQYF
TGTGCCAGCAGCAATACGGACAGGGGGGCAGATACGCAGTATTTT
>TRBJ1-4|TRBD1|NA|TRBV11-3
CASSLDGTGNEKLFF
TGTGCCAGCAGCTTAGACGGGACAGGGAATGAAAAACTGTTTTTT
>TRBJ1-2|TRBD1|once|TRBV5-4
CASSRTGWTNYGYTF
TGTGCCAGCAGCCGGACAGGGTGGACTAACTATGGCTACACCTTC
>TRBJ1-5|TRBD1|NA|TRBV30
CAWSTRDSSNQPQHF
TGTGCCTGGAGTACCCGGGACAGTAGCAATCAGCCCCAGCATTTT
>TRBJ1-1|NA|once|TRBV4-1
CASSQGPGRDTEAFF
TGCGCCAGCAGCCAAGGCCCGGGAAGGGACACTGAAGCTTTCTTT
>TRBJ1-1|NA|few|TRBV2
CASSERVLNTEAFF
TGTGCCAGCAGTGAGCGGGTCCTGAACACTGAAGCTTTCTTT
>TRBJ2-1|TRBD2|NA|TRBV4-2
CASSGLGLALSEQFF
TGTGCCAGCAGCGGGCTGGGACTAGCCCTCAGTGAGCAGTTCTTC
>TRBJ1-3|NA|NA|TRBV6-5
CASSYTGKGSGNTIYF
TGTGCCAGCAGTTATACAGGGAAAGGGTCTGGAAACACCATATATTTT
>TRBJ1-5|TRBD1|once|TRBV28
CASSRQGFSNQPQHF
TGTGCCAGCAGTCGACAGGGTTTTAGCAATCAGCCCCAGCATTTT
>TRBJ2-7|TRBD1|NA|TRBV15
CATSRARTGGYEQYF
TGTGCCACCAGCAGAGCGCGGACAGGGGGCTACGAGCAGTACTTC
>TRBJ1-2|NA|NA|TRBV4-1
CASSQEVVPAYGYTF
TGCGCCAGCAGCCAAGAAGTAGTCCCCGCCTATGGCTACACCTTC
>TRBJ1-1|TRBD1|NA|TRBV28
CASSFPGQGQSDWTLNTEAFF
TGTGCCAGCAGTTTTCCGGGACAGGGGCAATCAGACTGGACACTGAACACTGAAGCTTTCTTT
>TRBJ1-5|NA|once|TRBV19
CASSAIRDKNGRSNQPQHF
TGTGCCAGTAGCGCGATCCGGGACAAAAATGGGAGAAGCAATCAGCCCCAGCATTTT
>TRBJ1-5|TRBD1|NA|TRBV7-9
CASSFGTVNNQPQHF
TGTGCCAGCAGCTTCGGGACAGTCAACAATCAGCCCCAGCATTTT
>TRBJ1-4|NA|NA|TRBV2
CASKLNRERWLNEKLFF
TGTGCCAGTAAGCTAAACAGGGAGAGGTGGCTTAATGAAAAACTGTTTTTT
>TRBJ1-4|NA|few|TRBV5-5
CASSSGFSTNEKLFF
TGTGCCAGCAGCTCAGGGTTCTCAACTAATGAAAAACTGTTTTTT
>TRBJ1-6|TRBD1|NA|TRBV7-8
CASSLRGTGNSPLHF
TGTGCCAGCAGCTTAAGAGGGACAGGGAATTCACCCCTCCACTTT
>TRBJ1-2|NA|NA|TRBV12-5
CASGGGSNYGYTF
TGTGCTAGTGGTGGAGGGTCTAACTATGGCTACACCTTC
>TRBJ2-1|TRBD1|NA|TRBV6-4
CASSASGTGGWGEQFF
TGTGCCAGCAGTGCCTCCGGGACAGGGGGTTGGGGTGAGCAGTTCTTC
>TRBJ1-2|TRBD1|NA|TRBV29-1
CSVQGASYGYTF
TGCAGCGTTCAGGGGGCTAGCTATGGCTACACCTTC
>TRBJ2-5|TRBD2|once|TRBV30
CAWSAIRTSGSETQYF
TGTGCCTGGAGTGCCATTCGGACTAGCGGGAGTGAGACCCAGTACTTC
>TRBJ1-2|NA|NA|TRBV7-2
CASSLGPGLEDGYTF
TGTGCCAGCAGCTTAGGGCCGGGGTTGGAAGATGGCTACACCTTC
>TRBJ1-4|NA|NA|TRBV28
CASSTGGGAQEKLFF
TGTGCCAGCAGCACCGGTGGGGGGGCCCAGGAAAAACTGTTTTTT
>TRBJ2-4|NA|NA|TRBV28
CASSDRLGRSKNIQYF
TGTGCCAGCAGTGACCGCTTGGGGCGGTCCAAAAACATTCAGTACTTC
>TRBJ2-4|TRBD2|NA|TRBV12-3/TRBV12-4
CASSYSGRDIQYF
TGTGCCAGCAGTTACAGCGGGAGAGACATTCAGTACTTC
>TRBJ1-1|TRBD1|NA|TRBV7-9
CASSDRQGFTEAFF
TGTGCCAGCAGCGACCGACAGGGGTTCACTGAAGCTTTCTTT
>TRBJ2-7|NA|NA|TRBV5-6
CASSQNTYEQYF
TGTGCCAGCAGCCAGAACACCTACGAGCAGTACTTC
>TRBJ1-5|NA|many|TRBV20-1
CSAGQPQHF
TGCAGTGCCGGGCAGCCCCAGCATTTT
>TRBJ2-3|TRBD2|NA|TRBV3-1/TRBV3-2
CASSPGTSGGDTDTQYF
TGTGCCAGCAGCCCTGGGACTAGCGGGGGGGATACGGATACGCAGTATTTT
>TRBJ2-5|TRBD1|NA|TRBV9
CASSVTGGSVTQYF
TGTGCCAGCAGCGTCACAGGGGGCTCTGTGACCCAGTACTTC
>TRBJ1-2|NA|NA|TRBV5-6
CASTMTSFYGYTF
TGTGCCAGCACCATGACAAGCTTCTATGGCTACACCTTC
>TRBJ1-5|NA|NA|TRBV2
CASSDPYLQPQHF
TGTGCCAGCAGTGATCCCTATCTCCAGCCCCAGCATTTT
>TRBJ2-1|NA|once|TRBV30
CAWRFEGFRFF
TGTGCCTGGAGGTTCGAGGGCTTTCGGTTCTTC
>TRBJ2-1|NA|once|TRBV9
CASSDAGDGRNEQFF
TGTGCCAGCAGCGACGCAGGGGATGGGCGCAATGAGCAGTTCTTC
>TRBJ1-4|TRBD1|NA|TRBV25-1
CASSDYGTANEKLFF
TGTGCCAGCAGTGACTACGGGACAGCAAATGAAAAACTGTTTTTT
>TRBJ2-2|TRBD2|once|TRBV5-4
CASSPTAGRAPGELFF
TGTGCCAGCAGCCCGACTGCCGGGAGGGCCCCCGGGGAGCTGTTTTTT
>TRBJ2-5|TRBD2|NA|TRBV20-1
CGGRYQETQYF
TGTGGCGGGAGGTACCAAGAGACCCAGTACTTC
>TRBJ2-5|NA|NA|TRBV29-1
CSVDASSTQYF
TGCAGCGTTGACGCCTCTAGTACCCAGTACTTC
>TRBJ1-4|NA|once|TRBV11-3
CASSLDLYGGGEKLFF
TGTGCCAGCAGCTTAGATCTCTACGGGGGAGGTGAAAAACTGTTTTTT
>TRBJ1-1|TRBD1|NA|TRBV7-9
CASSFDRANTEAFF
TGTGCCAGCAGCTTTGACAGGGCGAACACTGAAGCTTTCTTT
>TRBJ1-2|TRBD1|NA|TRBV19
CASSMTGRYGYTF
TGTGCCAGTAGTATGACAGGGAGGTATGGCTACACCTTC